The clone carrying this T cell receptor (beta chain) was detected many times. Its antigen is undetermined. This CDR3 comprises 14 residues. In germline, CDR1 is SEHNR, CDR2 FQNEAQ (reference sequence). The V end was cut by 1 base, the J end by 5 bases, with 11 bases between. These data are taken from a study of spatial heterogeneity in lung cancer. Study results and caveats: Ubiquitous and regional nonsynonymous mutations were each tracked by the matching count of ubiquitous or regional expanded TCRs. Tumor mutation counts were tracked by expanded intratumoral alpha and beta TCR counts.

Noted time point: sample taken at primary tumor resection. Patients with untreated early-stage non-small cell lung cancer, numbering some 72, were the donors. No cell sorting; template was whole RNA from tumor, lung tissue or PBMC. On each TCR cDNA molecule, a unique molecular identifier was present. TCRdb re-analysed the 5' RACE reads in MiXCR, keeping a single row per CDR3 protein. Of several thousand distinct CDR3 sequences listed, about 3.9% are singletons. The chain carries TRBV7-9 and TRBJ2-5; D is uncertain. Sequenced material: lung tumor tissue, taken at surgery. The sequence was obtained from a female donor with early-stage non-small cell lung cancer. This chain's CDR3 is CASSLDLRRETQYF. Written as DNA, the CDR3 is TGTGCCAGCAGCTTAGACCTACGGCGGGAGACCCAGTACTTC.